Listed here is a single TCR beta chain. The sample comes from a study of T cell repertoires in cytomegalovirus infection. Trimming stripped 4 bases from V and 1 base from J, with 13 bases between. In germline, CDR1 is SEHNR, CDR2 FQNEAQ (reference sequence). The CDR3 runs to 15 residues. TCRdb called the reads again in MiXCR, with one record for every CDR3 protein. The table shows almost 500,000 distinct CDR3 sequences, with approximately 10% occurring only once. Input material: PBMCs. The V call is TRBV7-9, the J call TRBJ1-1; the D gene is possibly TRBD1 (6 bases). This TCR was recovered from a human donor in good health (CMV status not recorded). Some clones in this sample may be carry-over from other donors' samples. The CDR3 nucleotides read TGTGCCAGCAGCTCCAGGGGTGCGGGGAACACTGAAGCTTTCTTT. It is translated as CASSSRGAGNTEAFF.